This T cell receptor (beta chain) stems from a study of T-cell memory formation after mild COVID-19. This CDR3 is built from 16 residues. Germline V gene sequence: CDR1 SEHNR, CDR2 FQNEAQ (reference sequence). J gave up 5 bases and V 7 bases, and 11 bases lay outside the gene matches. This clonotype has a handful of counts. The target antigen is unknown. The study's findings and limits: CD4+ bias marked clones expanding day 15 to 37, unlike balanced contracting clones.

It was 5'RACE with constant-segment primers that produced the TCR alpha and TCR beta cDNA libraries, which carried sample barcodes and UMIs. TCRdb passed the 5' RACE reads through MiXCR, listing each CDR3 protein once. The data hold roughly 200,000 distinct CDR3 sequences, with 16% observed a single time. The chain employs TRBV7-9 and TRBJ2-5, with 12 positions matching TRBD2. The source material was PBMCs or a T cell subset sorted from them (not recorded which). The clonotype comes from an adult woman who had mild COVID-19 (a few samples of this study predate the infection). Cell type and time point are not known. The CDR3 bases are TGTGCCAGCAATTACGGACTAGCGGGGCGAGGGGAGACCCAGTACTTC. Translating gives CASNYGLAGRGETQYF.